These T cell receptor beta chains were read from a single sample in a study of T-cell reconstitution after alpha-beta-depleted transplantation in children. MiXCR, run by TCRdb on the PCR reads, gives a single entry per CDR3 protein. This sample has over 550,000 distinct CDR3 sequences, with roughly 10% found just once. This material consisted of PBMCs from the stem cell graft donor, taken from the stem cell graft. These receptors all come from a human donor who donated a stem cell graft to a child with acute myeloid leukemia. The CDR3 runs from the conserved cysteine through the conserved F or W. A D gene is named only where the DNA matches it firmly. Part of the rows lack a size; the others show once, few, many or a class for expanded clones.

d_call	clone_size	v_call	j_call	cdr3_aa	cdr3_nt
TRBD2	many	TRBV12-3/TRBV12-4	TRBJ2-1	CASSPTSGYNEQFF	TGTGCCAGCAGCCCCACTAGCGGCTACAATGAGCAGTTCTTC
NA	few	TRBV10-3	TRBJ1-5	CATHRGRGGNYSNQPQHF	TGTGCCACCCACCGGGGCAGGGGAGGGAACTATAGCAATCAGCCCCAGCATTTT
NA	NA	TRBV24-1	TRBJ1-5	CATSDGNRVHQPQHF	TGTGCCACCAGTGATGGGAACAGGGTTCATCAGCCCCAGCATTTT
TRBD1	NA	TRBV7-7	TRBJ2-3	CASSPRQGPSTDTQYF	TGTGCTAGCAGCCCGCGACAGGGCCCTAGCACAGATACGCAGTATTTT
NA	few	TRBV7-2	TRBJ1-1	CASSPGHANTEAFF	TGTGCCAGCAGCCCCGGACACGCCAACACTGAAGCTTTCTTT
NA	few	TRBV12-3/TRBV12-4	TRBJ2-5	CASSSQAQETQYF	TGTGCCAGCAGTTCTCAGGCCCAAGAGACCCAGTACTTC
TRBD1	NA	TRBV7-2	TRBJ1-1	CASSFGTGQAFF	TGTGCCAGCAGCTTCGGGACAGGGCAAGCTTTCTTT
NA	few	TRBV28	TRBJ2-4	CASSRPASTSGIQYF	TGTGCCAGCAGTCGACCCGCGAGCACTTCGGGGATTCAGTACTTC
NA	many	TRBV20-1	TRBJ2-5	CSARLEHGETQYF	TGCAGTGCTAGGCTAGAGCATGGGGAGACCCAGTACTTC
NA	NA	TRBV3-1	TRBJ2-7	CASSQVGIEQYF	TGTGCCAGCAGCCAAGTCGGAATCGAGCAGTACTTC